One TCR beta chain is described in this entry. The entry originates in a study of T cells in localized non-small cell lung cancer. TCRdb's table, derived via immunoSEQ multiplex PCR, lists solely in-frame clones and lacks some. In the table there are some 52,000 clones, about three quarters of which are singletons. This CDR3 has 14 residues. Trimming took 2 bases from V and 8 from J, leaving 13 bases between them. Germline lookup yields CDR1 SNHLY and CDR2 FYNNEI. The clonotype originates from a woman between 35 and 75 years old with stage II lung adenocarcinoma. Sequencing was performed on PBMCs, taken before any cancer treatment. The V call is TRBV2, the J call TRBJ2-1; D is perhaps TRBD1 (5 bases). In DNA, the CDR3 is TGTGCCAGCAGTGAACTAGGCAGGGAAGATGAGCAGTTCTTC. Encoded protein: CASSELGREDEQFF.